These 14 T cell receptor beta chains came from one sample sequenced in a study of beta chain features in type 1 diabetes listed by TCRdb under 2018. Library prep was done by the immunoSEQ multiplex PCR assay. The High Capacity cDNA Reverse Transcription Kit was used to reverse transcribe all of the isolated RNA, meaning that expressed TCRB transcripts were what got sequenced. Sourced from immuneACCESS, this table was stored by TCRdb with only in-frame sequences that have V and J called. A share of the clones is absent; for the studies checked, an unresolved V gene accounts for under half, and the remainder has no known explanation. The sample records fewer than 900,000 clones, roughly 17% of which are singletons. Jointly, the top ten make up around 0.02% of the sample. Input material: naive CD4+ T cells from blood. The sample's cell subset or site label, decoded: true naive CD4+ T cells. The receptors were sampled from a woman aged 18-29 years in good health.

This CDR3 reads CASSQQGPPSSYEQYF. In nucleotides, the CDR3 is TGCGCCAGCAGCCAACAGGGGCCACCGTCCTCCTACGAGCAGTACTTC. The genes are TRBV4-3 and TRBJ2-7; possibly TRBD1 for D (6 bases). This CDR3 region has 16 residues. Germline CDR1 is LGHNA and CDR2 is YSLEER. Trimming removed 2 bases from V and 0 bases from J, with 14 bases in between.

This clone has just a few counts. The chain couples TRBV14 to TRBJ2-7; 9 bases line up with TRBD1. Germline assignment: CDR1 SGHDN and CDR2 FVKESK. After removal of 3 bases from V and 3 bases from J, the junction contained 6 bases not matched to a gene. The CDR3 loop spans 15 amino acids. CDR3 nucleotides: TGTGCCAGCAGCCACGTAACAGGGGGCCACTACGAGCAGTACTTC. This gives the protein CASSHVTGGHYEQYF.

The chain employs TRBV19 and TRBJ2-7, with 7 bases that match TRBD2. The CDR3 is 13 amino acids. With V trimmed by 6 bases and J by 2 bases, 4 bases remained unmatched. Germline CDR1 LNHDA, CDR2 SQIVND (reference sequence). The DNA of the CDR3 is TGTGCCAGTAGAACAGCGGGAACCTACGAGCAGTACTTC. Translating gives CASRTAGTYEQYF.

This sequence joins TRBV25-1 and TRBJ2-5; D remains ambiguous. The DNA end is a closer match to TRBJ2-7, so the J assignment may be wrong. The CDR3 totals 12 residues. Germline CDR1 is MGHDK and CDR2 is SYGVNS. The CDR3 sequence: CASSEEPYEQYF. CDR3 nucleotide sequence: TGTGCCAGCAGTGAAGAGCCCTACGAGCAGTACTTC.

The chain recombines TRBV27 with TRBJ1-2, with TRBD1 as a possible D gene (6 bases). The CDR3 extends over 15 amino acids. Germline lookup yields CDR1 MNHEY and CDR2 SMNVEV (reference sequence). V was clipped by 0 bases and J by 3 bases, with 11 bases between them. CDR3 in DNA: TGTGCCAGCAGTTTATCATACAGGGTAGACTATGGCTACACCTTC. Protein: CASSLSYRVDYGYTF.

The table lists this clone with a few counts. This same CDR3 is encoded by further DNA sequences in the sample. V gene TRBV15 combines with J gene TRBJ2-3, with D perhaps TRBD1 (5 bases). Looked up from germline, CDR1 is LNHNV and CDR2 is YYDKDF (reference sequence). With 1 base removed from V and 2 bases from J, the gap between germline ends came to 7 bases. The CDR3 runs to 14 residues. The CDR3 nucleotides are TGTGCCACCAGCAGAGTTGGGGCCACAGATACGCAGTATTTT. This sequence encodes CATSRVGATDTQYF.

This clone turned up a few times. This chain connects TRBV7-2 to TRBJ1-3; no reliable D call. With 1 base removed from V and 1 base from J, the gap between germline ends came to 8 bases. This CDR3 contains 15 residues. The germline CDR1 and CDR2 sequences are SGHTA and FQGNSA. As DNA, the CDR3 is TGTGCCAGCAGCTTAGTCGGCCTTTCTGGAAACACCATATATTTT. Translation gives CASSLVGLSGNTIYF.

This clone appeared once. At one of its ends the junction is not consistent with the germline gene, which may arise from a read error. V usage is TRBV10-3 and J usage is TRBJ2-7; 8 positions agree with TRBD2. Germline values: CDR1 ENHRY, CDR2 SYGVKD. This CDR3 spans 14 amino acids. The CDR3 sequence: CATSGLAGLYEQYF. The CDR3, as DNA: TGTGCCACCAGTGGGCTAGCGGGTCTCTACGAGCAGTACTTC.

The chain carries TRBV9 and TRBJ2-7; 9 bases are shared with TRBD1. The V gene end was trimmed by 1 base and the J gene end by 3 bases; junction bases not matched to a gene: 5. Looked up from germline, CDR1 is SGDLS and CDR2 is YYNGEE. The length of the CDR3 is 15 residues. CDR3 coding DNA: TGTGCCAGCAGCGTATTTCCGGACAGGGGCTACGAGCAGTACTTC. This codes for CASSVFPDRGYEQYF. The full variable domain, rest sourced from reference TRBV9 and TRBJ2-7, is DSGVTQTPKHLITATGQRVTLRCSPRSGDLSVYWYQQSLDQGLQFLIQYYNGEERAKGNILERFSAQQFPDLHSELNLSSLELGDSALYFCASSVFPDRGYEQYFGPGTRLTVT.

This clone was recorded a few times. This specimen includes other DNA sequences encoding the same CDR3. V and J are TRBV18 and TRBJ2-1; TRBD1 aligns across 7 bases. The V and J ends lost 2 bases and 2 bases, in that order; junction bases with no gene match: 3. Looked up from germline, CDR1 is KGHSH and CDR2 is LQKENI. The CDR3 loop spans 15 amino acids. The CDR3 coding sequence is TGTGCCAGCTCACCATTGGGACAGACCTACAATGAGCAGTTCTTC. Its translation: CASSPLGQTYNEQFF.

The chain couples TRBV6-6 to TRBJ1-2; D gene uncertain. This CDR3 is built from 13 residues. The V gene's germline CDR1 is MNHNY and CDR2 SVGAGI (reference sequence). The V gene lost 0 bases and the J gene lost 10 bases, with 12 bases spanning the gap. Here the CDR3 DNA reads TGTGCCAGCAGTTACTCGTCAAGTCGAGACTACACCTTC. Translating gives CASSYSSSRDYTF.

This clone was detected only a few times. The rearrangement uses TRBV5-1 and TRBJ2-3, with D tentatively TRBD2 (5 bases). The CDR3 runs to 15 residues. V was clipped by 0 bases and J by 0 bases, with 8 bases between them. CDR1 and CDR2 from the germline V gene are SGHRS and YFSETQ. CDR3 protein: CASSLGRTSTDTQYF. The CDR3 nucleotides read TGCGCCAGCAGCTTGGGGCGGACTAGCACAGATACGCAGTATTTT. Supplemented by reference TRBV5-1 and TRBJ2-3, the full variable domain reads KAGVTQTPRYLIKTRGQQVTLSCSPISGHRSVSWYQQTPGQGLQFLFEYFSETQRNKGNFPGRFSGRQFSNSRSEMNVSTLELGDSALYLCASSLGRTSTDTQYFGPGTRLTVL.

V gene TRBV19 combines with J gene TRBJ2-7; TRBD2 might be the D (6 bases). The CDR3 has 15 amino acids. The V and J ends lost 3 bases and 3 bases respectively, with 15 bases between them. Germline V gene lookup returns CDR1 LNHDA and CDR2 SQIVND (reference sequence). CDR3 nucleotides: TGTGCCAGTAGTATCGGTTCGGCGGGATTCTACGAGCAGTACTTC. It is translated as CASSIGSAGFYEQYF.

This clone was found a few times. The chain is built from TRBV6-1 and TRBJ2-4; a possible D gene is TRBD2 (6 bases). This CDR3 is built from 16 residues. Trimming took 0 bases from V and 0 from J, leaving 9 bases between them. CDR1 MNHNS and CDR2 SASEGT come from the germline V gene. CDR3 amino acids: CASSEARGLAKNIQYF. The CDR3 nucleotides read TGTGCCAGCAGTGAAGCGCGGGGATTAGCCAAAAACATTCAGTACTTC.